The entry below gives a single T cell receptor beta chain sequence along with its context. The sample has other DNA sequences that encode this CDR3 too. The assay was immunoSEQ multiplex PCR, and TCRdb's table has in-frame clones only and misses some. The data hold 2,500,000 or so clones, with 93% observed a single time. The data stem from a study of shared clonotypes between healthy human individuals. Input material: naive CD4+ T cells from PBMCs. The subset here: CD45RA+ positively selected. The TCR sequence derives from a man aged 18 to 30 in good health. Some clones in this sample may be carry-over from other donors' samples.

The CDR3 reads CASSLEAETQYF. CDR3 DNA sequence: TGCGCCAGCAGCTTGGAGGCCGAGACCCAGTACTTC. The chain combines TRBV5-1 with TRBJ2-5; D unresolved. The CDR3 has 12 residues. V lost 0 bases, J lost 5 bases, and 5 bases lay in between. CDR1 and CDR2 from the germline V gene are SGHRS and YFSETQ.